The clone carrying this TCR beta chain was counted many times. These data are taken from a study of early T cells in non-severe SARS-CoV-2 infection. Individual cDNA molecules received unique molecular identifiers. In TCRdb, the 5' RACE reads were re-called with MiXCR into one record per CDR3 protein. The table has tens of thousands of distinct CDR3 sequences, over 5% seen once. The V and J ends lost 8 bases and 4 bases respectively, with 13 bases between them. The CDR3 consists of 13 residues. This TCR came from an adult who was a healthcare worker with PCR-confirmed SARS-CoV-2 infection or an uninfected control (not recorded which). The chain employs TRBV12-3 or TRBV12-4 and TRBJ2-3; a possible D gene is TRBD2 (7 bases). The sample taken for sequencing was whole blood. The CDR3 DNA reads as TGTGCCAGCGGGCCGGGGGGCCCAGATACGCAGTATTTT. Protein: CASGPGGPDTQYF.